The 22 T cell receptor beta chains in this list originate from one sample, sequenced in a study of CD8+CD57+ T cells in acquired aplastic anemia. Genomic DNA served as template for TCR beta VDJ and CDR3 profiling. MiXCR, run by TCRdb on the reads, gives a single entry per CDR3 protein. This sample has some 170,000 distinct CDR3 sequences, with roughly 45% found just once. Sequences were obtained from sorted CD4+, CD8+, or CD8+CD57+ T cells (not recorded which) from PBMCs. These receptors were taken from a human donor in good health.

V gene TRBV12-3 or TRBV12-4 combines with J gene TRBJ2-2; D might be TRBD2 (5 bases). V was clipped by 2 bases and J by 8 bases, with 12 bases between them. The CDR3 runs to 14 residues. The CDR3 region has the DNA TGTGCCAGCAGTTTACGAGGGCCCGAGGGGGAGCTGTTTTTT. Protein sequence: CASSLRGPEGELFF.

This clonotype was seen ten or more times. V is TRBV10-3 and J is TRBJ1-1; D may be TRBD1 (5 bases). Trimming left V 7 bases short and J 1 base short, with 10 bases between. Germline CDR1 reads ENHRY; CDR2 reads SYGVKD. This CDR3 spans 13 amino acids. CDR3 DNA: TGTGCCATCACCAAAACAGGGAACACTGAAGCTTTCTTT. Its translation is CAITKTGNTEAFF.

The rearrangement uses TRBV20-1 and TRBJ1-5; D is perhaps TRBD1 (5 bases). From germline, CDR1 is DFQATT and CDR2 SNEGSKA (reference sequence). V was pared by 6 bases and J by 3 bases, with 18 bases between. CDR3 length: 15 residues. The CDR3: CSAGLTGALNQPQHF. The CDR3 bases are TGCAGTGCAGGCCTGACCGGGGCCCTCAATCAGCCCCAGCATTTT.

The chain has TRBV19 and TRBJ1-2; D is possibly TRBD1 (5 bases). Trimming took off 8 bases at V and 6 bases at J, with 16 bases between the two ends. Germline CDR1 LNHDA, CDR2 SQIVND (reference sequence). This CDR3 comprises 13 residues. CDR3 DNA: TGTGCCAGTGGTAGACAGTACGCCAATGGCTACACCTTC. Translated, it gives CASGRQYANGYTF.

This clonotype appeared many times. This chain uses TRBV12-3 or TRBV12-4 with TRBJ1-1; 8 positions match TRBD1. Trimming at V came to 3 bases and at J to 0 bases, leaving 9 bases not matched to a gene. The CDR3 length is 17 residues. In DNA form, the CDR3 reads TGTGCCAGCAGTTTCCCAGGGGGCCGGGCCATGAACACTGAAGCTTTCTTT. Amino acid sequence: CASSFPGGRAMNTEAFF.

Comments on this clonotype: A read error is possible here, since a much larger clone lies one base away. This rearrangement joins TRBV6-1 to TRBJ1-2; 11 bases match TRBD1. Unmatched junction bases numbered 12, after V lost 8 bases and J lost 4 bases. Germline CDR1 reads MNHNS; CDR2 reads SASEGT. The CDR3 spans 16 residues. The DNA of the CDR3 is TGTGCCAGCGCCCAAATTCGGACAGGGGGCGGCTATGGCTACACCTTC. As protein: CASAQIRTGGGYGYTF.

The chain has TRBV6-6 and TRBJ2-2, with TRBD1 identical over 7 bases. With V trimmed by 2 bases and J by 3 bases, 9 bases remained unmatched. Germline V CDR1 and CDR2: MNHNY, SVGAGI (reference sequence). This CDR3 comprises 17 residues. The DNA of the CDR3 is TGTGCCAGCAGTTACAGCCTGACAGGGATGGACACCGGGGAGCTGTTTTTT. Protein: CASSYSLTGMDTGELFF.

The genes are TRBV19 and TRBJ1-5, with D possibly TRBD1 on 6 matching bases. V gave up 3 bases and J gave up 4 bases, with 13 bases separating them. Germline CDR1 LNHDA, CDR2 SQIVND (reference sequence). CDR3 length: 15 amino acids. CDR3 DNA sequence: TGTGCCAGTAGTATCTACAGGGAGGCTAATCAGCCCCAGCATTTT. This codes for CASSIYREANQPQHF.

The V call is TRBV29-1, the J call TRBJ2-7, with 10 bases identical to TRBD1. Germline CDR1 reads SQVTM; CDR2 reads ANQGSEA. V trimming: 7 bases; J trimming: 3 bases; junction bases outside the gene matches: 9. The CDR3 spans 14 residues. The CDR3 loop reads CSGAVGQGFYEQYF. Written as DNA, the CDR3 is TGCAGCGGTGCGGTGGGACAGGGGTTCTACGAGCAGTACTTC.

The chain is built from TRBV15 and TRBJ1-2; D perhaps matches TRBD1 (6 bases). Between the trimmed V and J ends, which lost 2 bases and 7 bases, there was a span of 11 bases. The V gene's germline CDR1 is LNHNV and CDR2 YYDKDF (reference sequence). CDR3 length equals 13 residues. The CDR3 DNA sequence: TGTGCCACCAGCAGACAGGGGATGGGTGGCTACACCTTC. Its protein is CATSRQGMGGYTF.

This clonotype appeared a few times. Written as DNA, the CDR3 is TGTGCCAGCTCCCGGGACATCTACGAGCAGTACTTC. Protein product: CASSRDIYEQYF. The chain links TRBV2 to TRBJ2-7; TRBD1 is a possible D gene (6 bases). This CDR3 comprises 12 residues. The V end lost 8 bases, the J end lost 3 bases, and 11 bases lay between the germline ends. Germline V gene sequence: CDR1 SNHLY, CDR2 FYNNEI. The full variable domain, rest sourced from reference TRBV2 and TRBJ2-7, is EPEVTQTPSHQVTQMGQEVILRCVPISNHLYFYWYRQILGQKVEFLVSFYNNEISEKSEIFDDQFSVERPDGSNFTLKIRSTKLEDSAMYFCASSRDIYEQYFGPGTRLTVT.

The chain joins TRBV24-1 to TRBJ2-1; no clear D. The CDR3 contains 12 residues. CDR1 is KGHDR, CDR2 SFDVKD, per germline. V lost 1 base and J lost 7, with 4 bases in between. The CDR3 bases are TGTGCCACCAGTGATTTTGAGAATGAGCAGTTCTTC. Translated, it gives CATSDFENEQFF.

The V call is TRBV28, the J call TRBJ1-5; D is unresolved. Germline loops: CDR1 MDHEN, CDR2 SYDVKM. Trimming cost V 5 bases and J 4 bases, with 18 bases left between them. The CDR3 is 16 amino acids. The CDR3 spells CASSDGHLRPNQPQHF. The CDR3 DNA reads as TGTGCCAGCAGTGACGGGCACCTCAGACCAAATCAGCCCCAGCATTTT.

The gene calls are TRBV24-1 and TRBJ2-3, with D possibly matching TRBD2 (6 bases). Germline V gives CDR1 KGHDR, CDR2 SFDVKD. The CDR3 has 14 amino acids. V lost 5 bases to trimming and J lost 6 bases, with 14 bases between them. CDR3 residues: CATSALHRGDTQYF. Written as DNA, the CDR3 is TGTGCCACCAGTGCCTTGCATCGGGGGGATACGCAGTATTTT.

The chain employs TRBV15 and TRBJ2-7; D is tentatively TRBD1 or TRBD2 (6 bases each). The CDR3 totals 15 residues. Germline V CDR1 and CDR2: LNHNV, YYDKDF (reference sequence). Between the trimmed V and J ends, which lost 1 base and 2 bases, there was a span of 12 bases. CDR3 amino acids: CATSRGGAATYEQYF. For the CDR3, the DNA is TGTGCCACCAGCAGAGGGGGGGCGGCTACCTACGAGCAGTACTTC. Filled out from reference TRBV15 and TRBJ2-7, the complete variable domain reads DAMVIQNPRYQVTQFGKPVTLSCSQTLNHNVMYWYQQKSSQAPKLLFHYYDKDFNNEADTPDNFQSRRPNTSFCFLDIRSPGLGDTAMYLCATSRGGAATYEQYFGPGTRLTVT.

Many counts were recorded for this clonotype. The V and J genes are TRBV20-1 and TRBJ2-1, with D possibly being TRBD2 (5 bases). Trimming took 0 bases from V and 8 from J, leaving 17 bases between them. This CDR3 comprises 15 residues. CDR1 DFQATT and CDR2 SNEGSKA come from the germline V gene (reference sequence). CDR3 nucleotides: TGCAGTGCTAGAGATCTGGGGAGTGGTTACGATGAGCAGTTCTTC. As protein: CSARDLGSGYDEQFF.

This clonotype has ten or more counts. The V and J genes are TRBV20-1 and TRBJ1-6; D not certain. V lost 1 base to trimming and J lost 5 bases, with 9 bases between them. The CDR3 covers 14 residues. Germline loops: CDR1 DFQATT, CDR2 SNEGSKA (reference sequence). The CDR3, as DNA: TGCAGTGCTAGAGTTGAAGCGGATAATTCACCCCTCCACTTT. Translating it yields CSARVEADNSPLHF.

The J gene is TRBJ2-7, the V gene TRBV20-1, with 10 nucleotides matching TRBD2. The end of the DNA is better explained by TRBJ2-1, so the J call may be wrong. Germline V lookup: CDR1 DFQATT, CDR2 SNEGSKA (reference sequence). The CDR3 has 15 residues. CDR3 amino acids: CSAYGSSGGLNEQFF. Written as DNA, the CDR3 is TGCAGTGCCTATGGGTCTAGCGGGGGTCTCAATGAGCAGTTCTTC.

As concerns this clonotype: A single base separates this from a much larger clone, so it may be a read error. CDR3 amino acids: CASSVVQIRNTGELFF. The CDR3 DNA is TGTGCCAGCAGCGTAGTCCAGATTCGGAACACCGGGGAGCTGTTTTTT. V and J are TRBV9 and TRBJ2-2; D is unclear. The germline CDR1 and CDR2 sequences are SGDLS and YYNGEE. Trimming took 0 bases from V and 1 from J, leaving 10 bases between them. The CDR3 extends over 16 amino acids. Full variable domain (remainder filled in from reference TRBV9 and TRBJ2-2): DSGVTQTPKHLITATGQRVTLRCSPRSGDLSVYWYQQSLDQGLQFLIQYYNGEERAKGNILERFSAQQFPDLHSELNLSSLELGDSALYFCASSVVQIRNTGELFFGEGSRLTVL.

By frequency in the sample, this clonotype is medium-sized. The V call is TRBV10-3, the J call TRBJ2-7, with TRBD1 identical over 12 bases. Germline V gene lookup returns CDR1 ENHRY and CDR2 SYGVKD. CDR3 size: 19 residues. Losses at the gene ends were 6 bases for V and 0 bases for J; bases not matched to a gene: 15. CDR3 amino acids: CAIRPLPGQGALSSYEQYF. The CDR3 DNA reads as TGTGCCATCAGACCTCTGCCGGGACAGGGGGCCCTGAGCTCCTACGAGCAGTACTTC.

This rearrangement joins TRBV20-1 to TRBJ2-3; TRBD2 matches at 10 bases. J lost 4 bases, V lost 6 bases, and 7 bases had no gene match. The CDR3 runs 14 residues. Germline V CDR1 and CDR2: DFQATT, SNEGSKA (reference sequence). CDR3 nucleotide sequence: TGCAGTGCATCCAGCGGGGGGGCCGCAGATACGCAGTATTTT. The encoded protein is CSASSGGAADTQYF.

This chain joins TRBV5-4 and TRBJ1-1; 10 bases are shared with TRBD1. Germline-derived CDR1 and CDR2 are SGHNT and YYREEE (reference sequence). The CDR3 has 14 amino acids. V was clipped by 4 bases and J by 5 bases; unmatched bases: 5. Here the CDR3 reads CASSADRGQTEAFF. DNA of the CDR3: TGTGCCAGCAGCGCAGACAGGGGGCAAACTGAAGCTTTCTTT.